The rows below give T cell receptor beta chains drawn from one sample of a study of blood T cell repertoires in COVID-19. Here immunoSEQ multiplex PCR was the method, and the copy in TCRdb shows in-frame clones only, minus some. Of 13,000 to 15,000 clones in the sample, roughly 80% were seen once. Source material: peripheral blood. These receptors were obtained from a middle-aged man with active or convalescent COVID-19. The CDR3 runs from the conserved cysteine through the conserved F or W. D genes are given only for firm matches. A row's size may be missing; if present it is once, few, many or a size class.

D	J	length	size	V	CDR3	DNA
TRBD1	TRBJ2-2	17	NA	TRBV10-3	CATRTTTGQGATGELFF	TGTGCCACCCGCACCACCACCGGACAGGGCGCCACCGGGGAGCTGTTTTTT
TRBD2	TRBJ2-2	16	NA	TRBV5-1	CASSLGTSANTGELFF	TGCGCCAGCAGCTTGGGGACTAGCGCGAACACCGGGGAGCTGTTTTTT
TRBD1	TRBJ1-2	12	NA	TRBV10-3	CATTDRGKGYTF	TGTGCCACCACGGACAGGGGGAAGGGCTACACCTTC
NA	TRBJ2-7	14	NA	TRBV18	CASSPPGRPYEQYF	TGTGCCAGCTCACCTCCGGGGAGACCCTACGAGCAGTACTTC
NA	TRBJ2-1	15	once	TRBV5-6	CASSLVNRGYNEQFF	TGTGCCAGCAGCCTCGTCAATCGGGGCTACAATGAGCAGTTCTTC
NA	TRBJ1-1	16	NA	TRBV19	CASRLMADDLNTEAFF	TGTGCCAGCCGCTTGATGGCAGATGACTTGAACACTGAAGCTTTCTTT
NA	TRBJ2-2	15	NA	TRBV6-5	CASSKFPVGSGELFF	TGTGCCAGCAGTAAATTCCCCGTGGGCTCCGGGGAGCTGTTTTTT
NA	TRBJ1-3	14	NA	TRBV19	CASSKGTRGNTIYF	TGTGCCAGTAGTAAGGGGACAAGGGGAAACACCATATATTTT
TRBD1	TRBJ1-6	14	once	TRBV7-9	CASSFGQENSPLHF	TGTGCCAGCAGCTTTGGACAGGAGAATTCACCCCTCCACTTT
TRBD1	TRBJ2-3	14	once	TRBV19	CASSRDRVTDTQYF	TGTGCCAGTAGTAGAGACAGGGTCACAGATACGCAGTATTTT
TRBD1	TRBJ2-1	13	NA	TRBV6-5	CASSLTGGSEQFF	TGTGCCAGCAGCCTGACAGGGGGCAGTGAGCAGTTCTTC
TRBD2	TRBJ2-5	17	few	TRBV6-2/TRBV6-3	CASSPSRVAGAQETQYF	TGTGCCAGCAGCCCTTCCCGAGTAGCGGGGGCCCAAGAGACCCAGTACTTC
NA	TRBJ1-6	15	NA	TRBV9	CASSVDLRGNSPLHF	TGTGCCAGCAGCGTAGATCTCAGAGGCAATTCACCCCTCCACTTT
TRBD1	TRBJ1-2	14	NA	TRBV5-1	CASSGTGTGYGYTF	TGCGCCAGCAGCGGGACAGGGACCGGCTATGGCTACACCTTC
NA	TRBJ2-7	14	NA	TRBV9	CASSVGISIYEQYF	TGTGCCAGCAGCGTAGGAATCTCTATCTACGAGCAGTACTTC
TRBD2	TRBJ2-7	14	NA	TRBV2	CASREAGGSYEQYF	TGTGCCAGCAGGGAGGCGGGGGGATCCTACGAGCAGTACTTC
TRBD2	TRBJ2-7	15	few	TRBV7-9	CASSLALAGTYEQYF	TGTGCCAGCAGCTTAGCGCTAGCGGGGACCTACGAGCAGTACTTC
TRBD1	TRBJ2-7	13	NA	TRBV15	CATSRGQDLEQYF	TGTGCCACCAGCAGGGGACAGGACTTGGAGCAGTACTTC
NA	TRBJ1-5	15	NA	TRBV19	CASSIVQSQGQPQHF	TGTGCCAGTAGTATAGTACAGAGCCAGGGTCAGCCCCAGCATTTT
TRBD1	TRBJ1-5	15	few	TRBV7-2	CASSLVQGPNQPQHF	TGTGCCAGCAGCTTAGTACAGGGGCCCAATCAGCCCCAGCATTTT
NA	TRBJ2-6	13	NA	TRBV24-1	CATGVSGANVLTF	TGTGCCACAGGAGTCTCTGGGGCCAACGTCCTGACTTTC
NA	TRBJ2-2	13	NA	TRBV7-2	CASSFGSGGELFF	TGTGCCAGCAGCTTTGGCAGTGGCGGGGAGCTGTTTTTT
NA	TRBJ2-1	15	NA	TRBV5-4	CASSLVGGLDNEQFF	TGTGCCAGCAGCTTGGTCGGGGGGCTAGACAATGAGCAGTTCTTC
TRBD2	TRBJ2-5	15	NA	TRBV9	CASTPGLADQETQYF	TGTGCCAGCACCCCGGGACTAGCGGACCAAGAGACCCAGTACTTC
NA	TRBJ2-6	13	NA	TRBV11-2	CASSLSGANVLTF	TGTGCCAGCAGCCTCTCTGGGGCCAACGTCCTGACTTTC
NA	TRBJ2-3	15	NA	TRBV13	CASSLEGASGDTQYF	TGTGCCAGCAGCTTGGAGGGGGCTAGTGGAGATACGCAGTATTTT
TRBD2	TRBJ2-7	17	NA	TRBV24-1	CATSDLGGSGISYEQYF	TGTGCCACCAGTGATTTGGGCGGGAGCGGAATCTCCTACGAGCAGTACTTC
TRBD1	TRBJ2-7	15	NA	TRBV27	CASSPPGTAYYEQYF	TGTGCCAGCAGTCCGCCGGGGACAGCGTACTACGAGCAGTACTTC
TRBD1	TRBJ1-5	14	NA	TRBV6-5	CASSRDRGDQPQHF	TGTGCCAGCAGCAGGGACAGGGGTGACCAGCCCCAGCATTTT
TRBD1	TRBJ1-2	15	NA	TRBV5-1	CASSATGTGIYGYTF	TGCGCCAGCAGCGCCACCGGGACAGGGATCTATGGCTACACCTTC
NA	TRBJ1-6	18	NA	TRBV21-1	CASSKREGRISGDSPLHF	TGTGCCAGCAGCAAAAGGGAGGGCAGGATCTCGGGGGATTCACCCCTCCACTTT
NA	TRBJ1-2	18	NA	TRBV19	CASSISSYRVAEGSGYTF	TGTGCCAGTAGTATTTCCTCGTACAGGGTAGCTGAGGGAAGTGGCTACACCTTC
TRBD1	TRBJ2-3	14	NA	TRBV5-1	CASSLGQDTDTQYF	TGCGCCAGCAGCTTAGGACAGGACACAGATACGCAGTATTTT
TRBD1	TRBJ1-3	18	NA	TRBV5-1	CASSRTTQGARTGNTIYF	TGCGCCAGCAGCCGAACCACACAGGGGGCGAGGACTGGAAACACCATATATTTT
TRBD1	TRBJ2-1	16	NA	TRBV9	CASSPRARQGANEQFF	TGTGCCAGCAGCCCCCGTGCGCGACAGGGGGCGAATGAGCAGTTCTTC
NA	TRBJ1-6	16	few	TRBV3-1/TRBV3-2	CASSQDRVNYNSPLHF	TGTGCCAGCAGCCAAGACAGGGTCAACTATAATTCACCCCTCCACTTT
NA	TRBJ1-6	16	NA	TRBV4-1	CASSQVSGLGGSPLHF	TGCGCCAGCAGCCAAGTCTCGGGACTAGGGGGTTCACCCCTCCACTTT
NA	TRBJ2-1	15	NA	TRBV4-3	CASSQDGGETNEQFF	TGCGCCAGCAGCCAAGATGGTGGAGAAACGAATGAGCAGTTCTTC
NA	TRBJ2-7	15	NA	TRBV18	CASSSGARSSYEQYF	TGTGCCAGCTCAAGTGGAGCGCGGAGCTCCTACGAGCAGTACTTC
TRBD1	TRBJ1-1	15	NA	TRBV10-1	CASSQYLTGRTEAFF	TGCGCCAGCAGCCAATATTTGACAGGGAGGACTGAAGCTTTCTTT
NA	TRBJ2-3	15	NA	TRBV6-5	CASRPERAKADTQYF	TGTGCCAGCAGACCGGAGCGGGCTAAGGCAGATACGCAGTATTTT
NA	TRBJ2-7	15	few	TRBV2	CASRPIDRDFYEQYF	TGTGCCAGCAGGCCGATTGACAGGGACTTCTACGAGCAGTACTTC
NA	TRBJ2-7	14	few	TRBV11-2	CASSPGTQIYEQYF	TGTGCCAGCAGCCCGGGGACACAAATCTACGAGCAGTACTTC
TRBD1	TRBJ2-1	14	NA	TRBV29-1	CSVIRDRGWNEQFF	TGCAGCGTCATCCGGGACAGGGGATGGAATGAGCAGTTCTTC
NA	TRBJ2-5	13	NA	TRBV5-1	CASSFQAQETQYF	TGCGCCAGCAGCTTTCAGGCTCAAGAGACCCAGTACTTC
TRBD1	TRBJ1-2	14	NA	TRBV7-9	CASSPTGGTASYTF	TGTGCCAGCAGCCCCACAGGGGGTACGGCGAGCTACACCTTC
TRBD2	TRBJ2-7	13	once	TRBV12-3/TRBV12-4	CASSVAGGYEQYF	TGTGCCAGCAGCGTAGCGGGGGGCTACGAGCAGTACTTC
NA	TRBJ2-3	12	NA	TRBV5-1	CASSENTDTQYF	TGCGCCAGCTCGGAGAACACAGATACGCAGTATTTT
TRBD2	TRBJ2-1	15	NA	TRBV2	CASSEYGGGYNEQFF	TGTGCCAGCAGTGAATACGGGGGGGGTTACAATGAGCAGTTCTTC
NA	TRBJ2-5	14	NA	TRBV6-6	CASSYPHSQETQYF	TGTGCCAGCAGTTACCCTCACAGCCAAGAGACCCAGTACTTC
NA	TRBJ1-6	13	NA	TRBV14	CASSQDRVSPLHF	TGTGCCAGCAGCCAAGACAGGGTGTCACCCCTCCACTTT
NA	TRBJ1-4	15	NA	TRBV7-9	CASSRARAADEKLFF	TGTGCCAGCAGCCGAGCCAGGGCTGCAGATGAAAAACTGTTTTTT
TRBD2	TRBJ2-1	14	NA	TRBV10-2	CASRERGTDNEQFF	TGCGCCAGCAGAGAGCGGGGGACCGACAATGAGCAGTTCTTC
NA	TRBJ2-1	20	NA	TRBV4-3	CASSSGIKWTEPGVWHEQFF	TGCGCCAGCAGCTCCGGAATTAAATGGACGGAGCCCGGGGTATGGCATGAGCAGTTCTTC
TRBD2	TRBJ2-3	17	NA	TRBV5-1	CASSLSRSGANTDTQYF	TGCGCCAGCAGCTTGAGTCGGAGCGGGGCTAACACAGATACGCAGTATTTT
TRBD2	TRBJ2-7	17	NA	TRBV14	CASSQGVAGVPPYEQYF	TGTGCCAGCAGCCAAGGAGTTGCGGGGGTTCCACCCTACGAGCAGTACTTC